This T cell receptor (beta chain) was sequenced for a study of T-cell memory formation after mild COVID-19. Study as a whole: The study found TCR clusters largely donor specific. Study outcomes and limitations: A subset of responding clones appeared in pre-infection memory, suggesting cross-reactive memory joined.

The ends were cut back, 5 bases at V and 7 bases at J, with 15 bases in the middle. This CDR3 contains 13 residues. Germline-derived CDR1 and CDR2 are SGHTA and FQGNSA. Using constant-segment primers, 5'RACE produced TCR alpha and TCR beta cDNA libraries carrying sample barcodes and UMIs. TCRdb reprocessed the 5' RACE reads via MiXCR and lists one record per CDR3 protein. The data show roughly 580,000 distinct CDR3 sequences, with about a sixth seen just once and 12% held by the top ten. A remark on this clonotype: Its antigen is still unknown.

The sequence came from an adult woman who had mild COVID-19 (a few samples of this study predate the infection). Cell type and time point are not known. The chain links TRBV7-2 to TRBJ2-7; D possibly corresponds to TRBD1 (6 bases). The sequenced sample consisted of PBMCs or a T cell subset sorted from them (not recorded which). The CDR3 DNA reads TGTGCCAGCAGCCCCTTCCCCGGGACAGAGCAGTACTTC. It is translated as CASSPFPGTEQYF.